This TCR beta chain stems from a study of identical twins. General study findings and limits: Low generation-probability sequences were in excess among twin-shared out-of-frame alpha sequences.

TCRdb re-called the 5' RACE reads with MiXCR, one entry per CDR3 protein. This table has about 920,000 distinct CDR3 sequences, 9% to 15% appearing once. Everyone who donated was a healthy Caucasian. With respect to this clonotype: No antigen is known for it.

This CDR3 is built from 15 residues. V lost 4 bases and J lost 4, with 16 bases in between. In germline, CDR1 is SGHDN, CDR2 FVKESK. These records were also assigned to another study, of yellow fever vaccine responses in identical twins. That report adds: After vaccination, twins' T cell response reportedly seemed partly convergent, partly personalized.

The sample was PBMCs. The sequence was collected from a woman aged 18-30 years in good health. The chain has TRBV14 and TRBJ1-1; unclear D gene. In DNA, the CDR3 is TGTGCCAGCAGCCCCCTCTCTGGGCCGGGCACTGAAGCTTTCTTT. Residues: CASSPLSGPGTEAFF.